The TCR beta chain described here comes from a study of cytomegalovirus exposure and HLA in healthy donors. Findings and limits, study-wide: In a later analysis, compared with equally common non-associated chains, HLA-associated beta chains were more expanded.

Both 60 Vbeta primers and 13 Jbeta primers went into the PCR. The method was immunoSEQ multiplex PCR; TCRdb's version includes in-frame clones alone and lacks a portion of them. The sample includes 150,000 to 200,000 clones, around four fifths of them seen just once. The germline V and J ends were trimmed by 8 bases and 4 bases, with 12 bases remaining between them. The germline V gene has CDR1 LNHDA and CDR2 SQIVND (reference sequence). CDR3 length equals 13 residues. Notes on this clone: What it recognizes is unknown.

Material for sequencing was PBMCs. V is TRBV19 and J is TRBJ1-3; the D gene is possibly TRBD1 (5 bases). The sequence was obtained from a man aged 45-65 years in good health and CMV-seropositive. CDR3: CASRGISGNTIYF. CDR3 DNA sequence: TGTGCCAGTCGGGGGATCTCGGGAAACACCATATATTTT.